This is a list of T cell receptor beta chains from one sample in a study of Graves' ophthalmopathy and Graves' hyperthyroidism. TCRdb used MiXCR to reprocess the multiplex PCR reads, holding one entry per CDR3 protein. Of 350,000 or so distinct CDR3 sequences listed, about a sixth are singletons. Input material: peripheral blood. These TCRs come from an adult man with Graves' ophthalmopathy. CDR3s include the opening cysteine and the closing phenylalanine or tryptophan. The D gene is left open where the match is weak. The size of a clone is reported for some rows only, either as once, few or many, or as a class for expanded clones.

v_gene	abundance	j_gene	d_gene	CDR3nt	CDR3aa
TRBV5-1	many	TRBJ1-2	NA	TGCGCCAGCAGCTTGGTGGGCAGGGAGACCTATGGCTACACCTTC	CASSLVGRETYGYTF
TRBV6-2/TRBV6-3	many	TRBJ2-7	TRBD2	TGTGCCAGCAGGTTACTAGCGGGGGGTCGTCTTCTCTCCTACGAGCAGTACTTC	CASRLLAGGRLLSYEQYF
TRBV6-7	many	TRBJ2-5	NA	TGTGCCAGCAGTTACTTTCGCATCCCGCAAGAGACCCAGTACTTC	CASSYFRIPQETQYF
TRBV28	many	TRBJ2-7	TRBD2	TGTGCCAGCAGTCCATCGCGGGAGGGCAACTACGAGCAGTACTTC	CASSPSREGNYEQYF
TRBV6-1	NA	TRBJ1-2	TRBD1	TGTGCCAGCAGTGAAGTGGGGACAGGGCTCCCTGGCTACACCTTC	CASSEVGTGLPGYTF
TRBV6-5	many	TRBJ2-5	TRBD1	TGTGCCAGCTTGTACCGACAGGGCTTCCAAGAGACCCAGTACTTC	CASLYRQGFQETQYF
TRBV6-1	NA	TRBJ2-7	NA	TGTGCCAGCAGTGAAAAGGCCCAGTTGGAGCAGTACTTC	CASSEKAQLEQYF
TRBV24-1	many	TRBJ2-5	TRBD1	TGTGCCACCAGTGAAGCACAGGGGCCGGGAGAGACCCAGTACTTC	CATSEAQGPGETQYF
TRBV7-2	many	TRBJ1-5	NA	TGTGCCAGCACCCAGGCGGGTGCGCGGGCAGTGGCCCAGCATTTT	CASTQAGARAVAQHF
TRBV28	NA	TRBJ2-7	TRBD1	TGTGCCAGCAGTTCCTGGGGACAGGGTGTCTACGAGCAGTACTTC	CASSSWGQGVYEQYF
TRBV7-2	many	TRBJ2-7	TRBD2	TGTGCCAGCAGCGAGGGACTAGCGGGACCGAGCTCCTACGAGCAGTACTTC	CASSEGLAGPSSYEQYF
TRBV6-2/TRBV6-3	NA	TRBJ1-5	TRBD1	TGTGCCAGCAACCGGGACAGGGAATTGGAGCCCCAGCATTTT	CASNRDRELEPQHF
TRBV28	many	TRBJ1-2	NA	TGTGCCAGCAGCCCTCCCTACCTAGACACCAACTATGGCTACACCTTC	CASSPPYLDTNYGYTF
TRBV18	NA	TRBJ1-2	NA	TGTGCCAGCTCACCATTTCCCGGGGACTATGGCTACACCTTC	CASSPFPGDYGYTF
TRBV18	few	TRBJ1-2	TRBD1	TGTGCCAGCTCACCTCGGACAGGGGGCAACTATGGCTACACCTTC	CASSPRTGGNYGYTF
TRBV19	many	TRBJ1-1	NA	TGTGCCAGTAGTATGTTTGGCAGGGTGATGAACACTGAAGCTTTCTTT	CASSMFGRVMNTEAFF
TRBV3-1	few	TRBJ1-2	NA	TGTGCCAGCAGCCAAGGGGCGAGCAGGGCGCATGGCTACACCTTC	CASSQGASRAHGYTF
TRBV7-8	many	TRBJ1-5	NA	TGTGCCAGCAGCTTAGCAGATCAGCCCCAGCATTTT	CASSLADQPQHF
TRBV7-2	NA	TRBJ1-6	NA	TGTGCCAGCAGCAAGGACGGGGCATCACCCCTCCACTTT	CASSKDGASPLHF
TRBV6-2/TRBV6-3	many	TRBJ2-4	NA	TGTGCCAGCAGTTACGTCGGCCAGCTAATAGCCAAAAACATTCAGTACTTC	CASSYVGQLIAKNIQYF
TRBV28	NA	TRBJ2-5	TRBD2	TGTGCCAGCAGTTTAGCTAGCGGGGCACGAGAGACCCAGTACTTC	CASSLASGARETQYF
TRBV20-1	many	TRBJ1-5	NA	TGCAGTGCTAGAGATCTCCTGGAAGAATCTATCAATCAGCCCCAGCATTTT	CSARDLLEESINQPQHF
TRBV19	NA	TRBJ2-7	NA	TGTGCCAGTAACAACGTCGGCGGGAACGAGCAGTACTTC	CASNNVGGNEQYF
TRBV18	many	TRBJ2-5	NA	TGTGCCAGCTCACCACCGGCCAGGGCGGAGACCCAGTACTTC	CASSPPARAETQYF
TRBV12-3/TRBV12-4	many	TRBJ1-5	TRBD1	TGTGCCGGGGACAGGGGGCATCAGCCCCAGCATTTT	CAGDRGHQPQHF
TRBV4-1	many	TRBJ1-6	NA	TGCGCCAGCAGCCAAGGTTGGGGGGGACGAAATTCACCCCTCCACTTT	CASSQGWGGRNSPLHF
TRBV20-1	many	TRBJ1-6	NA	TGCAGTGCTAGGACTCCGACAGGCGAGGGTAATTCACCCCTCCACTTT	CSARTPTGEGNSPLHF
TRBV6-1	many	TRBJ2-6	NA	TGTGCCAGCCGGGACCAAAGGTCCGGGGCCAACGTCCTGACTTTC	CASRDQRSGANVLTF
TRBV7-3	many	TRBJ1-1	TRBD1	TGTGCCAGCAGTGTGGGGGCAGGACAGGGGCGAGCTTTCTTT	CASSVGAGQGRAFF
TRBV6-5	many	TRBJ2-7	TRBD2	TGTGCCAGCAGTTACGGGACTAGGGCCTACGAGCAGTACTTC	CASSYGTRAYEQYF
TRBV3-1	many	TRBJ2-6	NA	TGTGCCAGCAGCCACCGGGACAGGGCCAACGTCCTGACTTTC	CASSHRDRANVLTF
TRBV7-6	many	TRBJ2-6	TRBD2	TGTGCCAGCAGCTTTATCGGGGGGTCTGGGGCCAACGTCCTGACTTTC	CASSFIGGSGANVLTF
TRBV6-2/TRBV6-3	few	TRBJ2-7	TRBD2	TGTGCCAGCAGGACGGCGGGAGTTCGTGATTACGAGCAGTACTTC	CASRTAGVRDYEQYF
TRBV7-9	many	TRBJ1-3	NA	TGTGCCAGCAGCTTAGCAGGAGACAAAGGAAACACCATATATTTT	CASSLAGDKGNTIYF
TRBV3-1	many	TRBJ1-1	NA	TGTGCCAGCAGCCGCCGGGCGATAGCAAACACTGAAGCTTTCTTT	CASSRRAIANTEAFF
TRBV7-3	many	TRBJ2-5	NA	TGTGCCAGCAGCTTAAGTGGGACATACCAAGAGACCCAGTACTTC	CASSLSGTYQETQYF
TRBV7-2	many	TRBJ2-5	TRBD2	TGTGCCAGCAGCCCCCCCCCCGGGGGGGAGACCCAGTACTTC	CASSPPPGGETQYF
TRBV6-1	many	TRBJ1-5	NA	TGTGCCAGCAGTGAAAAACGACGACGAGGGCAGCCCCAGCATTTT	CASSEKRRRGQPQHF
TRBV7-9	many	TRBJ1-2	NA	TGTGCCAGCAGCTTATCAGATTCCCTAGGCTACACCTTC	CASSLSDSLGYTF
TRBV12-3/TRBV12-4	many	TRBJ2-7	NA	TGTGCCAGCAGGGAGACAGGTGGGAGCTCCTACGAGCAGTACTTC	CASRETGGSSYEQYF
TRBV13	many	TRBJ1-2	NA	TGTGCCAGCAGCTTAGGAGTGGCTCCTAACTATGGCTACACCTTC	CASSLGVAPNYGYTF
TRBV7-8	NA	TRBJ2-5	TRBD2	TGTGCCAGCAGCTCCTTCCGACTAGCGGGGGCCCACTTGACCCAGTACTTC	CASSSFRLAGAHLTQYF
TRBV6-5	many	TRBJ1-3	NA	TGTGCCAGCAGTTACCCAGACAGGCCGGGAGGAAACACCATATATTTT	CASSYPDRPGGNTIYF
TRBV30	many	TRBJ1-5	TRBD1	TGTGCCTGGTCCCCGGGACAGGCGGCCAATCAGCCCCAGCATTTT	CAWSPGQAANQPQHF